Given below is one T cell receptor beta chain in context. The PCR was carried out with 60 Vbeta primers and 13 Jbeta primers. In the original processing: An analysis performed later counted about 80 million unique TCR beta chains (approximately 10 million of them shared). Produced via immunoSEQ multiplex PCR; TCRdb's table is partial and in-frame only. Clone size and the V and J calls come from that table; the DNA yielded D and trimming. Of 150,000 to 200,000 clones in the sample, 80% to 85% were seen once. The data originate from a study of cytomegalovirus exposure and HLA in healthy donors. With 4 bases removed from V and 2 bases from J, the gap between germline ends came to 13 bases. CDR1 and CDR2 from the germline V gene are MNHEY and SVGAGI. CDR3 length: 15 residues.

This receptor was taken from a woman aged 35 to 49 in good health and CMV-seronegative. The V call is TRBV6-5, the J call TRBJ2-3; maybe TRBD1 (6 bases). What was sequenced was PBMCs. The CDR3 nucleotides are TGTGCCAGCAGTTCCTGGACAGCCGACACAGATACGCAGTATTTT. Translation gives CASSSWTADTDTQYF.